Below, 23 T cell receptor beta chains from the same sample are listed, as sequenced in a study of shared clonotypes between healthy human individuals. The data were produced by immunoSEQ multiplex PCR, yet TCRdb's version contains in-frame clones alone and is incomplete. The sample holds hundreds of thousands of clones, about 96% seen once. The specimen sequenced was naive CD4+ T cells sorted from blood. Documented subset: CD45RA+ positively selected. The receptors shown here come from a woman aged 25 to 39 in good health.

The rearrangement uses TRBV5-6 and TRBJ1-2; D remains unclear. The CDR3 is 13 residues long. Trimming took off 4 bases at V and 7 bases at J, with 14 bases between the two ends. CDR1 is SGHDT, CDR2 YYEEEE, per germline. The CDR3 bases are TGTGCCAGCAGCGCCTCCACGGATAGTGGCTACACCTTC. As protein: CASSASTDSGYTF. The full variable domain, with the rest looked up from reference TRBV5-6 and TRBJ1-2, is DAGVTQSPTHLIKTRGQQVTLRCSPKSGHDTVSWYQQALGQGPQFIFQYYEEEERQRGNFPDRFSGHQFPNYSSELNVNALLLGDSALYLCASSASTDSGYTFGSGTRLTVV.

The chain links TRBV27 to TRBJ2-2; D remains unclear. The CDR3 loop spans 13 amino acids. Trimming shortened V by 10 bases and J by 7 bases, and 16 bases separated the two germline ends. Germline CDR1 is MNHEY and CDR2 is SMNVEV (reference sequence). The CDR3 reads CANSLHKGGELFF. CDR3 in DNA: TGTGCCAACTCCCTCCATAAGGGCGGGGAGCTGTTTTTT.

The CDR3 here is CSVATGHSNQPQHF. For the CDR3, the DNA is TGCAGCGTTGCGACAGGGCACAGCAATCAGCCCCAGCATTTT. The chain combines TRBV29-1 with TRBJ1-5; 7 bases fit TRBD1. Germline CDR1 reads SQVTM; CDR2 reads ANQGSEA. The CDR3 consists of 14 residues. Unmatched junction bases numbered 4, after V lost 4 bases and J lost 1 base.

CDR3 in amino acids: CASSLDQELNSPLHF. CDR3 coding DNA: TGTGCCAGCAGCTTAGATCAAGAGTTGAATTCACCCCTCCACTTT. The V and J genes are TRBV5-6 and TRBJ1-6; D uncertain. There are 15 residues in the CDR3. Germline lookup yields CDR1 SGHDT and CDR2 YYEEEE. With 2 bases removed from V and 7 bases from J, the gap between germline ends came to 13 bases.

The chain recombines TRBV4-1 with TRBJ1-3; possibly TRBD1 for D (5 bases). The ends were cut back, 4 bases at V and 1 base at J, with 14 bases in the middle. The CDR3 contains 16 residues. Germline V gene data show CDR1 as MGHRA and CDR2 as YSYEKL. CDR3 coding DNA: TGCGCCAGCAGCCCCGGGGCGGGGTCGTCTGGAAACACCATATATTTT. This codes for CASSPGAGSSGNTIYF.

The chain couples TRBV11-2 to TRBJ2-7; TRBD2 aligns across 12 bases. This CDR3 is 15 amino acids long. Germline V gene sequence: CDR1 SGHAT, CDR2 FQNNGV. Trimming cost V 5 bases and J 0 bases; bases outside gene matches: 2. CDR3 amino acids: CASSKTSGSSYEQYF. CDR3 DNA sequence: TGTGCCAGCAGCAAGACTAGCGGGAGCTCCTACGAGCAGTACTTC.

The genes are TRBV11-2 and TRBJ2-2; the D is unclear. The ends were cut back, 4 bases at V and 1 base at J, with 10 bases in the middle. CDR1 is SGHAT and CDR2 is FQNNGV in the germline V gene. This CDR3 contains 15 residues. The CDR3 DNA sequence: TGTGCCAGCAGCTCAACCCCCCTGAACACCGGGGAGCTGTTTTTT. It specifies CASSSTPLNTGELFF.

The rearrangement links TRBV28 to TRBJ2-1; D may be TRBD2 (6 bases). Trimming removed 2 bases from V and 5 bases from J, with 10 bases in between. CDR3 size: 14 residues. Germline CDR1 MDHEN, CDR2 SYDVKM. CDR3 residues: CASSLAGGNNEQFF. The CDR3 DNA reads TGTGCCAGCAGTTTAGCCGGAGGGAACAATGAGCAGTTCTTC. Supplemented by reference TRBV28 and TRBJ2-1, the full variable domain reads DVKVTQSSRYLVKRTGEKVFLECVQDMDHENMFWYRQDPGLGLRLIYFSYDVKMKEKGDIPEGYSVSREKKERFSLILESASTNQTSMYLCASSLAGGNNEQFFGPGTRLTVL.

The rearrangement uses TRBV10-1 and TRBJ1-1, with D possibly TRBD1 on 5 matching bases. This CDR3 has 12 amino acids. Germline assignment: CDR1 WNHNN and CDR2 SYGVQD (reference sequence). The V end was cut by 6 bases, the J end by 11 bases, with 16 bases between. CDR3 in amino acids: CASSREGRPAFF. CDR3 sequence (DNA): TGCGCCAGCAGCAGGGAAGGGCGACCGGCTTTCTTT.

The V gene is TRBV5-1, the J gene TRBJ1-6, with D uncertain. Trimming shortened V by 1 base and J by 10 bases, and 15 bases separated the two germline ends. CDR3 length: 15 amino acids. Germline V gene lookup returns CDR1 SGHRS and CDR2 YFSETQ. The CDR3 protein is CASSLSGLVISPLHF. In DNA, the CDR3 is TGCGCCAGCAGCTTGTCTGGACTAGTGATATCACCCCTCCACTTT.

The V call is TRBV28, the J call TRBJ2-7, with D perhaps matching TRBD1 or TRBD2 (5 bases each). CDR3 size: 14 residues. The germline V and J ends were trimmed by 6 bases and 1 base, with 13 bases remaining between them. Germline values: CDR1 MDHEN, CDR2 SYDVKM. The CDR3 loop is CASRGTGPSYEQYF. The CDR3 coding sequence is TGTGCCAGCAGGGGGACCGGGCCATCCTACGAGCAGTACTTC.

The rearrangement joins TRBV6-1 to TRBJ2-5; D is unresolved. The germline V gene has CDR1 MNHNS and CDR2 SASEGT. V was clipped by 4 bases and J by 1 base, with 19 bases between them. The CDR3 sequence is 17 residues long. The CDR3 DNA follows: TGTGCCAGCAGTGTGTGGCAGCTTGGCACCTTCCAAGAGACCCAGTACTTC. This translates into CASSVWQLGTFQETQYF.

The V gene is TRBV4-1, the J gene TRBJ1-5; D is unresolved. V was shortened by 1 base and J by 9 bases, with 13 bases between the two germline ends. The V gene's germline CDR1 is MGHRA and CDR2 YSYEKL. The CDR3 has 14 residues. The CDR3 loop is CASSQGTVPRPQHF. As DNA, the CDR3 is TGCGCCAGCAGCCAAGGGACGGTGCCACGGCCCCAGCATTTT.

The V call is TRBV19, the J call TRBJ1-1; D is unclear. Germline V gives CDR1 LNHDA, CDR2 SQIVND (reference sequence). Trimming pared 7 bases from V and 2 bases from J, leaving 8 bases between. The length of the CDR3 is 12 residues. The CDR3 DNA sequence: TGTGCCAGTAAAGCCCGTAACACTGAAGCTTTCTTT. This codes for CASKARNTEAFF.

The gene calls are TRBV5-1 and TRBJ2-1; TRBD2 matches 10 bases. J was trimmed by 4 bases and V by 4 bases; bases with no gene match: 8. Per germline, CDR1 SGHRS and CDR2 YFSETQ. The CDR3 runs to 16 residues. The CDR3 loop is CASSPSSGGKYNEQFF. The CDR3 DNA follows: TGCGCCAGCAGCCCCTCTAGCGGGGGAAAGTACAATGAGCAGTTCTTC.

This sequence joins TRBV7-9 and TRBJ2-7; no reliable D call. The V gene's germline CDR1 is SEHNR and CDR2 FQNEAQ (reference sequence). This CDR3 is built from 9 residues. V lost 6 bases and J lost 7, with 4 bases in between. CDR3 in DNA: TGTGCCAGCAGATCTGAGCAGTACTTC. Its translation is CASRSEQYF. The complete variable domain, with remaining parts taken from reference TRBV7-9 and TRBJ2-7, reads DTGVSQNPRHKITKRGQNVTFRCDPISEHNRLYWYRQTLGQGPEFLTYFQNEAQLEKSRLLSDRFSAERPKGSFSTLEIQRTEQGDSAMYLCASRSEQYFGPGTRLTVT.

J is TRBJ2-5 and V is TRBV7-7, with D possibly being TRBD1 or TRBD2 (6 bases each). The germline gives CDR1 SSHAT, CDR2 FNYEAQ (reference sequence). V lost 1 base to trimming and J lost 5 bases, with 17 bases between them. The CDR3 length is 16 residues. CDR3 nucleotide sequence: TGTGCCAGCAGCTTAGGGGGGGCTGGTGCCGGGGAGACCCAGTACTTC. The encoded protein is CASSLGGAGAGETQYF.

The genes are TRBV6-5 and TRBJ1-1; 7 bases align to TRBD1. V dropped 2 bases and J dropped 1; count of bases not matched to a gene: 7. The CDR3 length is 16 residues. Germline CDR1 MNHEY, CDR2 SVGAGI. The CDR3 loop is CASSYVSGGRNTEAFF. The CDR3 DNA is TGTGCCAGCAGTTACGTCTCAGGGGGTCGGAACACTGAAGCTTTCTTT.

The chain is built from TRBV5-4 and TRBJ2-7, with D possibly matching TRBD2 (6 bases). V lost 1 base and J 7 bases, leaving 18 bases between the germline ends. The CDR3 is 15 residues long. CDR1 SGHNT and CDR2 YYREEE come from the germline V gene (reference sequence). CDR3 sequence reads: CASSLTGTGAREQYF. The CDR3 DNA reads TGTGCCAGCAGCTTGACCGGGACTGGGGCTCGGGAGCAGTACTTC.

The CDR3 region has the DNA TGTGCCAGCAATAGGTTAGCGGGATCGTCCTACGAGCAGTACTTC. Its translation is CASNRLAGSSYEQYF. This chain joins TRBV6-1 and TRBJ2-7; 8 bases are shared with TRBD2. The CDR3 spans 15 residues. Germline V CDR1 and CDR2: MNHNS, SASEGT. V lost 7 bases and J lost 1; bases outside the gene matches: 9.

This chain connects TRBV9 to TRBJ2-2; 10 positions agree with TRBD1. Germline V gene data show CDR1 as SGDLS and CDR2 as YYNGEE. The length of the CDR3 is 15 residues. V was pared by 4 bases and J by 4 bases, with 4 bases of the junction left unmatched. The CDR3 here is CASSTRTGGTGELFF. The CDR3 nucleotides read TGTGCCAGCAGCACCCGGACAGGGGGCACCGGGGAGCTGTTTTTT.

The chain has TRBV6-1 and TRBJ2-2, with TRBD2 matching 8 bases. The V segment lost 3 bases and the J segment 6 bases; nucleotides outside the gene matches: 9. Per germline, CDR1 MNHNS and CDR2 SASEGT. This CDR3 comprises 16 residues. CDR3 amino acids: CASSDALAGGAGELFF. The CDR3, as DNA: TGTGCCAGCAGTGACGCCCTGGCGGGAGGTGCCGGGGAGCTGTTTTTT.

This chain's CDR3 is CASTEGGSMNTEAFF. CDR3 coding DNA: TGTGCCAGCACAGAGGGGGGGTCCATGAACACTGAAGCTTTCTTT. This chain links TRBV28 with TRBJ1-1; TRBD1 is a possible D gene (6 bases). CDR3 length: 15 amino acids. The ends were cut back, 7 bases at V and 0 bases at J, with 15 bases in the middle. Germline values: CDR1 MDHEN, CDR2 SYDVKM.